The entry that follows covers one T cell receptor beta chain sequence. This sample was taken from a study of control samples from healthy donors and cancer patients. This CDR3 has 12 residues. CDR1 is GTSNPN, CDR2 SVGIG, per germline (reference sequence). V shed 5 bases and J shed 7 bases, with 12 bases lying between them. Profiled with immunoSEQ multiplex PCR; TCRdb holds only in-frame clones, not every one. The sample consists of about 270,000 clones, around 79% of them appearing once. The origin of this receptor is a woman in her sixties with lung cancer. V and J are TRBV30 and TRBJ2-1; D is ambiguous. Sequencing input: PBMCs. In DNA form, the CDR3 reads TGTGCCTGGGGCGCTTCAAGGAATGAGCAGTTCTTC. It translates to CAWGASRNEQFF.